Below are 14 T cell receptor beta chains sequenced from a single sample in a study of blood T cell repertoires in COVID-19. TCRdb's table, derived via immunoSEQ multiplex PCR, lists solely in-frame clones and lacks some. The sample holds 200,000 to 300,000 clones, about nine tenths seen once. Sequences were obtained from peripheral blood. The receptors come from an older woman who had recovered from COVID-19.

The chain couples TRBV4-1 to TRBJ2-1; maybe TRBD2 (6 bases). The germline V gene encodes CDR1 MGHRA and CDR2 YSYEKL. With 2 bases removed from V and 1 base from J, the gap between germline ends came to 15 bases. This CDR3 spans 17 amino acids. This CDR3 is CASSQPRLVRSYNEQFF. Here the CDR3 DNA reads TGCGCCAGCAGCCAACCCCGACTAGTTAGGTCCTACAATGAGCAGTTCTTC.

This clone was detected only once. The chain is built from TRBV2 and TRBJ2-2, with 7 bases identical to TRBD1. V was pared by 8 bases and J by 0 bases, with 3 bases of the junction left unmatched. Germline CDR1 is SNHLY and CDR2 is FYNNEI. The CDR3 contains 14 residues. CDR3 DNA: TGTGCCAGCGGGACAGACACGAACACCGGGGAGCTGTTTTTT. Translating gives CASGTDTNTGELFF.

The CDR3 is CASSQLPQGTTYEQYF. The CDR3 DNA reads TGTGCCAGCAGCCAACTTCCACAGGGGACAACTTACGAGCAGTACTTC. The chain links TRBV3-1 (or the pseudogene TRBV3-2) to TRBJ2-7; 7 nucleotides agree with TRBD1. Germline V gene lookup returns CDR1 LGHDT and CDR2 YNNKEL (reference sequence). V trimming: 2 bases; J trimming: 4 bases; junction bases outside the gene matches: 11. This CDR3 is built from 16 residues.

V usage is TRBV11-2 and J usage is TRBJ1-2; D gene unclear. V was pared by 4 bases and J by 4 bases, with 16 bases between. This CDR3 contains 15 residues. Germline V gives CDR1 SGHAT, CDR2 FQNNGV. In nucleotides, the CDR3 is TGTGCCAGCAGCTCCATCGGAGTTGGAAGCTATGGCTACACCTTC. It encodes CASSSIGVGSYGYTF.

The V call is TRBV7-9, the J call TRBJ2-5; TRBD2 might be the D (5 bases). This CDR3 has 15 amino acids. Trimming shortened V by 1 base and J by 12 bases, and 21 bases separated the two germline ends. Germline lookup yields CDR1 SEHNR and CDR2 FQNEAQ (reference sequence). Written as DNA, the CDR3 is TGTGCCAGCAGCTTAGTTTGGGGAGACACAGACCTCGAGTACTTC. Amino acid sequence: CASSLVWGDTDLEYF. Looking up the rest from reference TRBV7-9 and TRBJ2-5 gives the full variable domain: DTGVSQNPRHKITKRGQNVTFRCDPISEHNRLYWYRQTLGQGPEFLTYFQNEAQLEKSRLLSDRFSAERPKGSFSTLEIQRTEQGDSAMYLCASSLVWGDTDLEYFGPGTRLLVL.

The chain recombines TRBV27 with TRBJ1-6; the match to TRBD1 covers 7 bases. CDR1 is MNHEY and CDR2 is SMNVEV in the germline V gene (reference sequence). The CDR3 consists of 15 residues. The V and J ends lost 2 bases and 7 bases, in that order; junction bases with no gene match: 5. The CDR3 nucleotides read TGTGCCAGCAGTTTAGTGAGGGGGCGAAATTCACCCCTCCACTTT. Translating it yields CASSLVRGRNSPLHF.

The CDR3 DNA sequence: TGTGCCAGCAGCTTAAGGACAGTTGGGTACAATGAGCAGTTCTTC. Protein product: CASSLRTVGYNEQFF. The chain links TRBV11-3 to TRBJ2-1, with D maybe TRBD1 (6 bases). The V gene lost 2 bases and the J gene lost 4 bases, with 12 bases spanning the gap. CDR1 and CDR2 (germline): SGHNT, YENEEA. The CDR3 is made up of 15 amino acids.

The chain employs TRBV6-5 and TRBJ2-7; the match to TRBD1 covers 8 bases. The CDR3 loop spans 12 amino acids. V shed 8 bases and J 3 bases; nucleotides not matched to a gene: 3. Per the germline V gene, CDR1 is MNHEY and CDR2 is SVGAGI. The CDR3 is CASGQGIYEQYF. In nucleotides, the CDR3 is TGTGCCAGCGGACAGGGAATCTACGAGCAGTACTTC.

This chain uses TRBV7-2 with TRBJ1-3; D is undetermined. V lost 10 bases to trimming and J lost 2 bases, with 15 bases between them. There are 14 residues in the CDR3. The germline V gene encodes CDR1 SGHTA and CDR2 FQGNSA. As DNA, the CDR3 is TGTGCCATCTCAGGCACAGCCGCTGGAAACACCATATATTTT. Residues: CAISGTAAGNTIYF.

This clone was seen a handful of times. The chain combines TRBV5-8 with TRBJ1-2; 8 bases fit TRBD1. V gave up 4 bases and J gave up 8 bases; unmatched junction bases: 13. Per germline, CDR1 SGHTS and CDR2 YDEGEE. The CDR3 contains 15 residues. CDR3 residues: CASSARQGRVGGYTF. The CDR3 DNA reads as TGTGCCAGCAGCGCCCGACAGGGGCGGGTTGGGGGCTACACCTTC.

The V and J genes are TRBV12-3 or TRBV12-4 and TRBJ2-5, with D possibly matching TRBD2 (6 bases). V was clipped by 6 bases and J by 5 bases, with 13 bases between them. The CDR3 consists of 13 residues. CDR3 protein: CASRFGAGETQYF. The DNA of the CDR3 is TGTGCCAGCAGATTTGGGGCGGGGGAGACCCAGTACTTC.

The chain recombines TRBV27 with TRBJ2-1, with a tentative D call TRBD1 (6 bases). The CDR3 is made up of 14 amino acids. Per the germline V gene, CDR1 is MNHEY and CDR2 is SMNVEV (reference sequence). V shed 3 bases and J shed 4 bases, with 10 bases lying between them. CDR3 sequence (DNA): TGTGCCAGCAGTTTTTGGGACAAGTACAATGAGCAGTTCTTC. Encoded protein: CASSFWDKYNEQFF.

This rearrangement joins TRBV6-2 or TRBV6-3 to TRBJ2-5, with a weak D call TRBD2 (5 bases). V gave up 6 bases and J gave up 5 bases, with 13 bases separating them. This CDR3 is built from 13 residues. Per germline, CDR1 MNHEY and CDR2 SVGEGT. DNA of the CDR3: TGTGCCAGCAGCCCATCGGGGAGTGAGACCCAGTACTTC. Amino acid sequence: CASSPSGSETQYF.

J is TRBJ1-1 and V is TRBV7-9, with 9 bases aligning to TRBD1. CDR1 and CDR2 from the germline V gene are SEHNR and FQNEAQ (reference sequence). The CDR3 length is 15 residues. V was pared by 6 bases and J by 5 bases, with 10 bases of the junction left unmatched. As DNA, the CDR3 is TGTGCCAGCAGGCCGTCACAGGGGGCTGTTACTGAAGCTTTCTTT. Residues: CASRPSQGAVTEAFF.